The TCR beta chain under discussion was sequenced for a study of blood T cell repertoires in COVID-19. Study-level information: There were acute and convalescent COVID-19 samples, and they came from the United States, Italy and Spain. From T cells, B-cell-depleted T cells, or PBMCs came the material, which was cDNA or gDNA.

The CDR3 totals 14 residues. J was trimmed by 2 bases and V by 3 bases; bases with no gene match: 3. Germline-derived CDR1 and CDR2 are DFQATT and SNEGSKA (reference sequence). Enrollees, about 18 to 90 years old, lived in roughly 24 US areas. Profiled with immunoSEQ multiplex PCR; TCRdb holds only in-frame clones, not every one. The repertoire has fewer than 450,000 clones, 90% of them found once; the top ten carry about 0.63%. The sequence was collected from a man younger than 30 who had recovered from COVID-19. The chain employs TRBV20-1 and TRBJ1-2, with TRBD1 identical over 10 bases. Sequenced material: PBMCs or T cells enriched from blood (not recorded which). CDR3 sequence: CSASRTGGNYGYTF. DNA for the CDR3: TGCAGTGCTAGTCGGACAGGGGGAAACTATGGCTACACCTTC.